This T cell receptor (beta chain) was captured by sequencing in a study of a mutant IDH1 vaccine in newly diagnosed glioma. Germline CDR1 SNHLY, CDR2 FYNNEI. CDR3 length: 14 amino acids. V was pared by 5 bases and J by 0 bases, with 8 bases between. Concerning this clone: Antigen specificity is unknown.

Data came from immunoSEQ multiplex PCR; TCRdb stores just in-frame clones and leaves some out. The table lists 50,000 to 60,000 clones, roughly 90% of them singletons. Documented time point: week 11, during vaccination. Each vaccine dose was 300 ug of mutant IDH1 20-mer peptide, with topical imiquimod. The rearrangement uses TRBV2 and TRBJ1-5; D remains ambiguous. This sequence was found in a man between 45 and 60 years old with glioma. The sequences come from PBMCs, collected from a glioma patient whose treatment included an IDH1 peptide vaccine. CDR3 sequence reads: CASSPRTSNQPQHF. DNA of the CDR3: TGTGCCAGCAGTCCCAGGACTAGCAATCAGCCCCAGCATTTT.